The source of this TCR beta chain is a study of cytomegalovirus exposure and HLA in healthy donors. Germline CDR1 and CDR2: SGHRS and YFSETQ. With 0 bases clipped from V and 6 bases from J, the junction kept 3 bases outside the gene matches. The length of the CDR3 is 14 residues. The table lists this clone with a few counts. PCR primers comprised 60 Vbeta and 13 Jbeta primers. Sequenced by immunoSEQ multiplex PCR; TCRdb stores in-frame clones only, minus some. Found here are tens of thousands of clones, under 80% of them singletons; the top ten hold roughly 1.7%. The sequence came from a man in his forties in good health and CMV-seronegative. The sequenced material came from PBMCs. The chain has TRBV5-1 and TRBJ1-2; 9 bases are a match to TRBD1. The DNA of the CDR3 is TGCGCCAGCAGCTTGGTGGGACAGGGTAATGGCTACACCTTC. Residues: CASSLVGQGNGYTF.